Included here is one TCR beta chain sequence, with context. In this sample, this clonotype turned up a few times. No antigen is known for it. Base qualities are not recorded, but no much larger clone differs from it by a single base. The germline V gene specifies ENHRY as CDR1 and SYGVKD as CDR2. For this chain, trimming is 7 bases at the V end and 6 bases at the J end, and the number of junction bases without a gene match is 6. The CDR3 has 13 amino acids, counting the end cysteine and phenylalanine. The kept DNA is CDR3 alone, 39 bases in frame from the first base. A patient counted as having stable Graves' hyperthyroidism if no progression to ophthalmopathy occurred over 18 months of follow-up. The hyperthyroidism patients were between 18 and 65 years old and newly diagnosed, with a disease duration of less than 2 months. Exclusion was applied to patients with uncontrolled infections, other autoimmune diseases, pregnancy or lactation. Diagnoses were based on clinical symptoms, serum thyroxine and TRAb, thyroid ultrasound and orbital computed tomography. Ficoll-Paque density gradient centrifugation was used to isolate PBMCs from around 9.1 ml of fresh peripheral blood. Total RNA was extracted using Trizol reagent, and RNA quality was assessed on an Agilent 2100 Bioanalyzer.

Amplification of TCR beta CDR3 regions was carried out from RNA transcripts. The TCR CDR3 was subjected to a first round of RT-PCR using the HTBI primer set and the Qiagen OneStep RT-PCR kit. Libraries were constructed in a second round of multiplex PCR, after which size selection and purification were performed. Libraries were sequenced paired-end with 100 bp reads on an Illumina HiSeq2000. As for how the authors treated the data: SOAPnuke was used to process the raw data, with reads discarded if the reads contained adapters or uncalled bases, had a mean Phred below 15, or lacked an exact constant-primer or identifier match. COPE v1.2.5 was used to merge high-quality paired reads, and clonotypes were defined as unique nucleotide sequences. Clonotypes were aligned to IMGT TRBV, TRBD and TRBJ reference segments using MiTCR v1.1. The analysis was restricted to V-J combinations with a frequency above 0.0001, which together covered 99.2% of the repertoires. A TCS score was defined as the ratio between F50 (clonal expansion) and ExV (chaos), using BLOSUM62-based TCRdist between CDR3 peptides within each V-J. Welch's t-statistics and random forest reduced some 510 V-J features to about 12, which were used in a naive Bayes classifier (R e1071). TCRdb trimmed public reads at Q25 via fastp, called clones via MiXCR and kept in-frame beta chains. Entries are consolidated by CDR3 protein sequence, retaining the most common genes and DNA. The V and J calls and clone size come from TCRdb's table, not from the authors' own analysis. This sample is represented by approximately 400,000 distinct CDR3 sequences; about 15% of them were singletons. 9.5% to 12% of the sample belongs to the ten largest clones.

The source of the sample is a study of T cells in Graves' hyperthyroidism and ophthalmopathy (dated by TCRdb to the late 2010s). Study-wide context: Peripheral blood was collected at initial diagnosis, before any treatment. A discovery cohort of around 98 patients, approximately 45 with Graves' ophthalmopathy and 55 to 65 with stable Graves' hyperthyroidism, was used to find distinguishing TCR V-J signatures. Prospective prediction of ophthalmopathy was tested in an independent validation cohort of 18 to 20 hyperthyroidism patients and 17 patients who later progressed to ophthalmopathy. The 75 to 100 discovery patients were divided at random into training and test sets in a 7:3 ratio. In addition, the study compared T-cell repertoires in thyroid tissue and in blood from roughly 6 Graves' hyperthyroidism patients. Following sampling, methimazole starting at 30 mg daily was given to hyperthyroidism patients, and high-dose intravenous methylprednisolone was given to ophthalmopathy patients. According to the paper, TCR Vbeta CDR3 sequencing was carried out on over 130 peripheral blood samples, which came from 40 to 45 ophthalmopathy, 80 or so hyperthyroidism and roughly 17 progressor patients. The paper's findings and limits, for the study overall: During validation, the model predicted progression to ophthalmopathy a median of around 7 months ahead of onset, with around 65% sensitivity and 72.22% specificity. In cross-validation, a model built on a 13 V-J signature told ophthalmopathy apart from stable hyperthyroidism with approximately 91% sensitivity and roughly 82% specificity, and in testing the same model reached 80%/75%. Sample size was not statistically predetermined, and investigators were not blinded to group allocation. Most expanded thyroid clonotypes (frequency above 0.001) were also detected in blood, suggesting blood repertoires may reflect thyroid immune responses.

The receptor's source is an older woman with Graves' hyperthyroidism. The V and J genes are TRBV10-3 and TRBJ2-3, with 8 bases matching TRBD1. The sequencing sample was made of blood. The bases read TGTGCCATCAAGGGGACAGGTTTGGATACGCAGTATTTT. Protein translation: CAIKGTGLDTQYF.